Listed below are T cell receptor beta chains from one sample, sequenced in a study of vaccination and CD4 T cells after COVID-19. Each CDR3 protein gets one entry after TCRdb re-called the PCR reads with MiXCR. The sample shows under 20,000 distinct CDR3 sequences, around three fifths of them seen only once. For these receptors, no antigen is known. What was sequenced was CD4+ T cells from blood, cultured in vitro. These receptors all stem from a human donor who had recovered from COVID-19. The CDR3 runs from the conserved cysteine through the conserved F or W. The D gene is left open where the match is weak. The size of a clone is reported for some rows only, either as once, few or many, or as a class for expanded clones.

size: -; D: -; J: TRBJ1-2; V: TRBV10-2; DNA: TGCGCCAGCGGTCAACACTATGGCTACACCTTC; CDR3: CASGQHYGYTF
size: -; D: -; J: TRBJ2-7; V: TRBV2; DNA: TGTGCCAGCAGTGAAGCGCCACTCGGCAGGGACGAGCAGTACTTC; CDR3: CASSEAPLGRDEQYF
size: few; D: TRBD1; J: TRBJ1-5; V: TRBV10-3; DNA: TGTGCCACTCGGGACAGGGCCGAAAATCAGCCCCAGCATTTT; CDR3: CATRDRAENQPQHF
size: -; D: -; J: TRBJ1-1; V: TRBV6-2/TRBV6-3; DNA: TGTGCCAGCAAGCGGGGGAGGAACACTGAAGCTTTCTTT; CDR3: CASKRGRNTEAFF
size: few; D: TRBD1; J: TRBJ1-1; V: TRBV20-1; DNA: TGCAGTGCTAGAGAATGGACAACAGGGGTGGAAGCTTTCTTT; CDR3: CSAREWTTGVEAFF
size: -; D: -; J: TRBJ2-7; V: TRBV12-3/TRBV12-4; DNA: TGTGCCAGCAGTTGGCGCGGTGGGGCATACGAGCAGTACTTC; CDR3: CASSWRGGAYEQYF
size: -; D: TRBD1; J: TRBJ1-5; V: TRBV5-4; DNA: TGTGCCAGCAGCCCCGACAGGGGACAGCCCCAGCATTTT; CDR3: CASSPDRGQPQHF
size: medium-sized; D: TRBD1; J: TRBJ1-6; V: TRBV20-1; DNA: TGCAGTGCTAGAGGGTCAGGGGGCTCCAAGAATTCACCCCTCCACTTT; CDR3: CSARGSGGSKNSPLHF
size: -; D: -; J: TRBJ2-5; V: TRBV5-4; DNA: TGTGCCAGCAGCGCCACTCCGGGGAGAGGGCAAGAGACCCAGTACTTC; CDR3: CASSATPGRGQETQYF
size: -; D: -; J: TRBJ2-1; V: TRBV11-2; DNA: TGTGCCAGCAATCTGAGGGCTGACCGCCGAGAGCAGTTCTTC; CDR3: CASNLRADRREQFF